There are a few counts of the clone carrying this T cell receptor (beta chain). Antigen specificity is unknown. The entry originates in a study of T-cell memory formation after mild COVID-19. Study information: TCR clustering was largely donor specific.

In TCRdb, the 5' RACE reads were re-called with MiXCR into one record per CDR3 protein. This repertoire shows 200,000 to 250,000 distinct CDR3 sequences, approximately 10% found once; its top ten account for roughly 3.5%. CDR3 length equals 18 residues. The V gene end was trimmed by 0 bases and the J gene end by 1 base; junction bases not matched to a gene: 4. CDR1 is MNHEY, CDR2 SVGEGT, per germline. General observations from the study: CD8+ contracting clones occupied EMRA, while CD4+ ones occupied mainly CM and EM.

The V and J genes are TRBV6-2 or TRBV6-3 and TRBJ2-6; TRBD1 agrees at 9 bases. Sequencing used PBMCs or a T cell subset sorted from them (not recorded which). The receptor comes from a man younger than 35 who had mild COVID-19 (a few samples of this study predate the infection). Cell type and time point are not known. In nucleotides, the CDR3 is TGTGCCAGCAGTTACTCGTTACAGGGGGCATCTGGGGCCAACGTCCTGACTTTC. Translating it yields CASSYSLQGASGANVLTF.